The rows below give T cell receptor beta chains drawn from one sample of a study of cytomegalovirus exposure and HLA in healthy donors. The table came from immunoSEQ multiplex PCR; TCRdb's copy has only in-frame clones and leaves some out. The top ten clones hold 1% of a sample with under 350,000 clones, 86% of them seen once. What was sequenced was PBMCs. The receptors shown here come from a woman under 30 in good health and CMV-seronegative. CDR3s include the opening cysteine and the closing phenylalanine or tryptophan. The order of the fields is J gene, D gene, CDR3 length, V gene, clone size, CDR3 protein, CDR3 DNA. The D gene is left open where the match is weak. Size is omitted from some rows. Given values are once, few, many or a class for expanded clones.

J: TRBJ2-7
D: TRBD1
length: 14
V: TRBV18
size: .
CDR3: CASSSGGLDYEQYF
DNA: TGTGCCAGCTCGTCAGGGGGATTAGACTACGAGCAGTACTTC

J: TRBJ1-5
D: TRBD1
length: 14
V: TRBV27
size: .
CDR3: CASSLGQRYQPQHF
DNA: TGTGCCAGCAGTTTGGGACAGAGATATCAGCCCCAGCATTTT

J: TRBJ1-2
D: TRBD1
length: 14
V: TRBV2
size: .
CDR3: CASRGQGLNYGYTF
DNA: TGTGCCAGCAGGGGACAGGGGCTTAACTATGGCTACACCTTC

J: TRBJ2-7
D: .
length: 14
V: TRBV10-3
size: .
CDR3: CAISESDTSCEQYF
DNA: TGTGCCATCAGTGAGTCGGACACGTCGTGCGAGCAGTACTTC

J: TRBJ1-1
D: .
length: 15
V: TRBV2
size: .
CDR3: CASSGGREGDTEAFF
DNA: TGTGCCAGCAGTGGTGGCAGGGAGGGGGACACTGAAGCTTTCTTT

J: TRBJ2-7
D: TRBD2
length: 16
V: TRBV4-3
size: .
CDR3: CASSQEASGDPTKQYF
DNA: TGCGCCAGCAGCCAAGAAGCGAGCGGGGATCCTACGAAGCAGTACTTC

J: TRBJ2-7
D: .
length: 11
V: TRBV5-1
size: few
CDR3: CASSSSYEQYF
DNA: TGCGCCAGCAGCTCATCCTACGAGCAGTACTTC

J: TRBJ1-1
D: .
length: 13
V: TRBV18
size: few
CDR3: CASSPVEDTEAFF
DNA: TGTGCCAGCTCACCAGTGGAGGACACTGAAGCTTTCTTT

J: TRBJ1-1
D: .
length: 17
V: TRBV30
size: .
CDR3: CAWSTDTGPSLNTEAFF
DNA: TGTGCCTGGAGTACAGACACAGGACCTAGTTTGAACACTGAAGCTTTCTTT

J: TRBJ2-2
D: TRBD1
length: 16
V: TRBV28
size: .
CDR3: CASSFRTGVAGGELFF
DNA: TGTGCCAGCAGTTTCAGGACAGGGGTAGCTGGCGGGGAGCTGTTTTTT

J: TRBJ2-5
D: TRBD2
length: 17
V: TRBV5-1
size: .
CDR3: CASSLRLTSGTQETQYF
DNA: TGCGCCAGCAGCTTGCGGTTAACTAGCGGGACCCAAGAGACCCAGTACTTC

J: TRBJ2-1
D: .
length: 16
V: TRBV4-3
size: .
CDR3: CASSQDTQRAQYEQFF
DNA: TGCGCCAGCAGCCAAGATACCCAGAGGGCACAATATGAGCAGTTCTTC

J: TRBJ1-1
D: .
length: 16
V: TRBV9
size: .
CDR3: CASSVAAPEVGTEAFF
DNA: TGTGCCAGCAGCGTAGCAGCTCCGGAGGTAGGCACTGAAGCTTTCTTT

J: TRBJ1-2
D: .
length: 11
V: TRBV29-1
size: few
CDR3: CSVFGQGGYTF
DNA: TGCAGCGTTTTCGGACAAGGTGGCTACACCTTC

J: TRBJ2-2
D: .
length: 14
V: TRBV2
size: .
CDR3: CASSAGINTGELFF
DNA: TGTGCCAGCAGTGCCGGGATCAACACCGGGGAGCTGTTTTTT

J: TRBJ2-1
D: TRBD1
length: 14
V: TRBV18
size: once
CDR3: CASTHGQGDNEQFF
DNA: TGTGCCAGCACTCACGGCCAGGGGGATAATGAGCAGTTCTTC

J: TRBJ1-2
D: TRBD1
length: 14
V: TRBV11-3
size: .
CDR3: CASSPRTGRGGYTF
DNA: TGTGCCAGCAGCCCCCGGACAGGGAGAGGGGGCTACACCTTC

J: TRBJ2-2
D: .
length: 14
V: TRBV2
size: .
CDR3: CASLSGGETGELFF
DNA: TGTGCCAGCCTTAGCGGAGGGGAGACCGGGGAGCTGTTTTTT

J: TRBJ2-5
D: TRBD1
length: 14
V: TRBV25-1
size: .
CDR3: CASSRDRGQETQYF
DNA: TGTGCCAGCAGTAGGGACAGGGGGCAAGAGACCCAGTACTTC

J: TRBJ2-7
D: TRBD1
length: 14
V: TRBV6-6
size: .
CDR3: CASSYRDRADEQYF
DNA: TGTGCCAGCAGTTACCGGGACAGGGCCGACGAGCAGTACTTC

J: TRBJ1-1
D: .
length: 13
V: TRBV28
size: .
CDR3: CASSFPGYTEAFF
DNA: TGTGCCAGCAGTTTTCCGGGGTACACTGAAGCTTTCTTT

J: TRBJ2-7
D: .
length: 19
V: TRBV7-9
size: .
CDR3: CASSSPAAAGNAGNYEQYF
DNA: TGTGCCAGCAGCTCACCAGCGGCGGCAGGTAACGCGGGTAACTACGAGCAGTACTTC

J: TRBJ2-5
D: .
length: 14
V: TRBV6-5
size: .
CDR3: CASSKQVGRETQYF
DNA: TGTGCCAGCAGTAAACAGGTTGGGCGTGAGACCCAGTACTTC

J: TRBJ2-1
D: .
length: 15
V: TRBV7-9
size: .
CDR3: CASSSQGLAANEQFF
DNA: TGTGCCAGCAGCTCCCAGGGGCTAGCGGCGAATGAGCAGTTCTTC

J: TRBJ2-2
D: TRBD2
length: 14
V: TRBV29-1
size: few
CDR3: CSVVQRETTGELFF
DNA: TGCAGCGTTGTCCAGCGGGAGACAACCGGGGAGCTGTTTTTT

J: TRBJ1-2
D: TRBD1
length: 19
V: TRBV30
size: .
CDR3: CAWSVGLWDRGPQNYGYTF
DNA: TGTGCCTGGAGTGTAGGGTTGTGGGACAGGGGTCCTCAAAACTATGGCTACACCTTC

J: TRBJ1-4
D: .
length: 14
V: TRBV5-6
size: .
CDR3: CASSPGRNNEKLFF
DNA: TGTGCCAGCAGCCCGGGGAGAAATAATGAAAAACTGTTTTTT

J: TRBJ1-2
D: .
length: 15
V: TRBV5-6
size: .
CDR3: CASSFITDQNYGYTF
DNA: TGTGCCAGCAGCTTTATCACAGACCAGAACTATGGCTACACCTTC

J: TRBJ1-1
D: .
length: 14
V: TRBV5-5
size: .
CDR3: CASSLVHADTEAFF
DNA: TGTGCCAGCAGCTTAGTGCATGCGGACACTGAAGCTTTCTTT

J: TRBJ2-2
D: TRBD1
length: 17
V: TRBV15
size: .
CDR3: CATSREGAGGGTGELFF
DNA: TGTGCCACCAGCAGAGAGGGGGCAGGGGGCGGCACCGGGGAGCTGTTTTTT

J: TRBJ2-7
D: TRBD1
length: 15
V: TRBV18
size: .
CDR3: CASSRTTGFSYEQYF
DNA: TGTGCCAGCTCACGGACGACAGGGTTCTCCTACGAGCAGTACTTC

J: TRBJ2-4
D: TRBD1
length: 17
V: TRBV7-9
size: .
CDR3: CASSSQSNRGPKNIQYF
DNA: TGTGCCAGCAGCTCCCAATCTAACAGGGGGCCCAAAAACATTCAGTACTTC

J: TRBJ1-2
D: .
length: 15
V: TRBV4-1
size: once
CDR3: CASSQGNLEDYGYTF
DNA: TGCGCCAGCAGCCAAGGAAACCTAGAGGACTATGGCTACACCTTC

J: TRBJ1-1
D: .
length: 15
V: TRBV6-1
size: many
CDR3: CASTLQGIMNTEAFF
DNA: TGTGCCAGCACCCTACAGGGAATCATGAACACTGAAGCTTTCTTT

J: TRBJ2-5
D: TRBD2
length: 15
V: TRBV4-2
size: .
CDR3: CASAGEAGGEETQYF
DNA: TGTGCCAGCGCCGGGGAAGCGGGAGGGGAAGAGACCCAGTACTTC

J: TRBJ2-5
D: TRBD1
length: 14
V: TRBV7-9
size: .
CDR3: CASSYLGQGETQYF
DNA: TGTGCCAGCAGCTACCTGGGACAGGGGGAGACCCAGTACTTC

J: TRBJ2-3
D: TRBD1
length: 18
V: TRBV9
size: .
CDR3: CASSVQGYGTGSGDTQYF
DNA: TGTGCCAGCAGCGTCCAAGGCTACGGGACAGGCAGTGGAGATACGCAGTATTTT

J: TRBJ1-1
D: .
length: 12
V: TRBV5-6
size: .
CDR3: CASSLTRDEAFF
DNA: TGTGCCAGCAGTTTGACCCGAGATGAAGCTTTCTTT

J: TRBJ1-1
D: TRBD1
length: 13
V: TRBV5-4
size: .
CDR3: CASSLGGRPEAFF
DNA: TGTGCCAGCAGCTTAGGGGGCCGTCCTGAAGCTTTCTTT

J: TRBJ1-1
D: .
length: 11
V: TRBV6-1
size: .
CDR3: CASPSHTEAFF
DNA: TGTGCCAGCCCGTCTCACACTGAAGCTTTCTTT

J: TRBJ2-1
D: TRBD2
length: 16
V: TRBV7-8
size: .
CDR3: CASSSTPGLDRNEQFF
DNA: TGTGCCAGCAGCTCAACACCGGGACTAGACAGGAATGAGCAGTTCTTC

J: TRBJ2-5
D: TRBD2
length: 14
V: TRBV7-7
size: .
CDR3: CASSPRTSGETQYF
DNA: TGTGCTAGCAGCCCCAGGACTAGTGGGGAGACCCAGTACTTC

J: TRBJ1-3
D: TRBD1
length: 18
V: TRBV5-1
size: .
CDR3: CASSYQVDGTGAGNTIYF
DNA: TGCGCCAGCAGCTACCAGGTGGACGGGACAGGGGCTGGAAACACCATATATTTT

J: TRBJ2-3
D: .
length: 16
V: TRBV11-2
size: .
CDR3: CASSLDGGLGTDTQYF
DNA: TGTGCCAGCAGCTTAGACGGGGGGCTTGGCACAGATACGCAGTATTTT

J: TRBJ2-2
D: .
length: 16
V: TRBV7-9
size: .
CDR3: CASSLARGSNTGELFF
DNA: TGTGCCAGCAGCTTAGCGCGGGGTTCGAACACCGGGGAGCTGTTTTTT

J: TRBJ2-3
D: TRBD1
length: 17
V: TRBV27
size: .
CDR3: CASSSPYRGPSTDTQYF
DNA: TGTGCCAGCAGTTCCCCCTACAGGGGCCCGAGCACAGATACGCAGTATTTT